The rows below give T cell receptor beta chains drawn from one sample of a study of regulatory T cells in long-lasting Graves disease. MiXCR, applied by TCRdb to the multiplex PCR reads, yields one record per CDR3 protein. The sample contains fewer than 350,000 distinct CDR3 sequences, about 18% of which appear only once. The sample consisted of peripheral blood mononuclear cells (PBMCs), taken at new diagnosis, from a patient treated with antithyroid drugs. These TCRs come from a female donor with Graves disease. The CDR3 runs from the conserved cysteine through the conserved F or W. A D gene is named only where the DNA matches it firmly. The listing skips clone size in some rows; elsewhere it reads once, few, many or a size class.

D: TRBD1; V: TRBV5-1; J: TRBJ2-1; size: few; DNA: TGCGCCAGCAGCTTGGCCGGGGGACAGGGGGCCTACAATGAGCAGTTCTTC; CDR3: CASSLAGGQGAYNEQFF
D: -; V: TRBV28; J: TRBJ2-1; size: many; DNA: TGTGCCACCCATAAGGATTCGGGGTTCGATGAGCAGTTCTTC; CDR3: CATHKDSGFDEQFF
D: TRBD2; V: TRBV3-1; J: TRBJ2-3; size: few; DNA: TGTGCCAGCAGCCAAGGAGTATGTGAAAGCGGGAGGGACGAAGATACGCAGTATTTT; CDR3: CASSQGVCESGRDEDTQYF
D: -; V: TRBV29-1; J: TRBJ2-5; size: many; DNA: TGCAGCGTTGGGGTCACAGGGAGTATAGAGACCCAGCACTTC; CDR3: CSVGVTGSIETQHF
D: -; V: TRBV2; J: TRBJ2-7; size: many; DNA: TGTGCCAGCAGTGAGGGCGGCTCCTACGAGCAGTACTTC; CDR3: CASSEGGSYEQYF
D: TRBD2; V: TRBV5-1; J: TRBJ2-3; size: few; DNA: TGCGCCAGCAGCTTGTATCCGGGAGGAACTAGCACAGATACGCAGTATTTT; CDR3: CASSLYPGGTSTDTQYF
D: TRBD1; V: TRBV20-1; J: TRBJ1-4; size: many; DNA: TGCAGTGCTAGGGTCCCGAAGGGGACAGCAACTAATGAAAAACTGTTTTTT; CDR3: CSARVPKGTATNEKLFF
D: -; V: TRBV28; J: TRBJ1-4; size: -; DNA: TGTGCCAGCAGTTTATCGGCCGGTTCAGGGGAAAAACTGTTTTTT; CDR3: CASSLSAGSGEKLFF
D: TRBD1; V: TRBV6-1; J: TRBJ1-4; size: many; DNA: TGTGCCAGCAGTGAAAGGACAGGGAGGGTAGGAGGTGAAAAACTGTTTTTT; CDR3: CASSERTGRVGGEKLFF
D: TRBD2; V: TRBV3-1; J: TRBJ2-7; size: few; DNA: TGTGCCAGCAGTCCCGGGACTAGCAGCTCCTACGAGCAGTACTTC; CDR3: CASSPGTSSSYEQYF
D: -; V: TRBV6-2/TRBV6-3; J: TRBJ2-1; size: few; DNA: TGTGCCAGCAGTTCCGTGGGACCCAACAATGAGCAGTTCTTC; CDR3: CASSSVGPNNEQFF
D: -; V: TRBV7-9; J: TRBJ2-7; size: many; DNA: TGTGCCAGCAGCTTCCCCCAGAGTCTCGAGCAGTACTTC; CDR3: CASSFPQSLEQYF
D: -; V: TRBV2; J: TRBJ2-1; size: -; DNA: TGTGCCAGCAGTGAAGCGCTTCCATCGGGACACCGAACCACCTACAATGAGCAGTTCTTC; CDR3: CASSEALPSGHRTTYNEQFF
D: -; V: TRBV20-1; J: TRBJ2-7; size: few; DNA: TGCAGTGCTAGAGATCAGGGCCAGAACCACTACGAGCAGTACTTC; CDR3: CSARDQGQNHYEQYF
D: -; V: TRBV24-1; J: TRBJ1-5; size: many; DNA: TGTGCCACCAGTGATTCCACCGGGGGAAGACATCAGCCCCAGCATTTT; CDR3: CATSDSTGGRHQPQHF
D: -; V: TRBV5-4; J: TRBJ2-1; size: -; DNA: TGTGCCAGCAGCTTTATAGGCAATGAGCAGTTCTTC; CDR3: CASSFIGNEQFF
D: -; V: TRBV6-5; J: TRBJ2-7; size: -; DNA: TGTGCCAGCAGTTACACCGTAGGGGGCTACGAGCAGTACTTC; CDR3: CASSYTVGGYEQYF
D: TRBD1; V: TRBV19; J: TRBJ2-7; size: many; DNA: TGTGCCAGTAGTAGGACAGGGCCCTCCTACGAGCAGTACTTC; CDR3: CASSRTGPSYEQYF
D: -; V: TRBV28; J: TRBJ1-2; size: many; DNA: TGTGCCAGCAGCCGGACGGGGAGGTACACCTTC; CDR3: CASSRTGRYTF
D: TRBD1; V: TRBV29-1; J: TRBJ2-7; size: many; DNA: TGCAGCGGGTCCGGAGGGACAGGGGGCTACGAGCAGTACTTC; CDR3: CSGSGGTGGYEQYF
D: -; V: TRBV11-3; J: TRBJ2-7; size: many; DNA: TGTGCCAGCAGCCCCGCCCCCGGGACGCATTTCGAGCAGTACTTC; CDR3: CASSPAPGTHFEQYF